Listed below are T cell receptor beta chains from one sample, sequenced in a study of T cell responses to AZD1222 COVID-19 vaccine. Produced via immunoSEQ multiplex PCR; TCRdb's table is partial and in-frame only. The data show about 150,000 clones, with more than 85% seen just once and approximately 3.8% held by the top ten. The sample in question was peripheral blood, obtained 28 days after the second AZD1222 dose. These TCRs come from an adult who received the AZD1222 COVID-19 vaccine. Each CDR3 is given with its conserved first and last residue. A D gene is named only where the DNA matches it firmly. Clone size is shown for a subset of rows, as once, few, many or a class of expanded clone.

d_call j_call clone_size v_call cdr3_nt cdr3_aa
NA TRBJ2-1 few TRBV9 TGTGCCAGCAGCGTAGGAGGCGAAACATATGAGCAGTTCTTC CASSVGGETYEQFF
NA TRBJ1-6 NA TRBV9 TGTGCCAGCAGCGTAGGGGATAACACCCCCCCAAATTCACCCCTCCACTTT CASSVGDNTPPNSPLHF
NA TRBJ1-6 few TRBV27 TGTGCCAGCAGTTTTACCAGGGCCGGGAATTCACCCCTCCACTTT CASSFTRAGNSPLHF
NA TRBJ1-5 NA TRBV4-2 TGTGCCAGCAGCCAAGATAGGTCAGGGAGCCAGCCCCAGCATTTT CASSQDRSGSQPQHF
NA TRBJ2-2 NA TRBV4-3 TGCGCCAGCAGCCAAGATAGCCTAACGAACACCGGGGAGCTGTTTTTT CASSQDSLTNTGELFF
NA TRBJ1-1 NA TRBV2 TGTGCCAGCAGTGAGGGACGGTTGAACACTGAAGCTTTCTTT CASSEGRLNTEAFF
NA TRBJ2-1 NA TRBV19 TGTGCCAGTAGTTGGCCGGGCGATGAGCAGTTCTTC CASSWPGDEQFF
NA TRBJ1-5 NA TRBV2 TGTGCCAGCACGGGGGCTAATAGCAATCAGCCCCAGCATTTT CASTGANSNQPQHF
TRBD1 TRBJ1-2 NA TRBV5-4 TGTGCCAGCAGCTTAACAGGGGATAACTATGGCTACACCTTC CASSLTGDNYGYTF
NA TRBJ1-1 NA TRBV10-3 TGTGCCACCCCATGGGCAGGGGACACTGAAGCTTTCTTT CATPWAGDTEAFF
TRBD1 TRBJ1-2 once TRBV28 TGTGCCAGCAGCCCCGGGACAGGGACGCTCTATGGCTACACCTTC CASSPGTGTLYGYTF
NA TRBJ2-7 NA TRBV5-1 TGCGCCAGCAGCTTGATAAACGAGCAGTACTTC CASSLINEQYF
NA TRBJ1-3 NA TRBV11-1 TGTGCCAGCAGCTTTTTTCACGGCGACTCTGGAAACACCATATATTTT CASSFFHGDSGNTIYF
TRBD1 TRBJ2-7 NA TRBV18 TGTGCCAGCTCACCAGCCGGGACAGGGGTTTTGTACGAGCAGTACTTC CASSPAGTGVLYEQYF
NA TRBJ2-4 NA TRBV4-2 TGTGCCAGCAGCCAAATTGATCAGGGTGAAATGGCCAAAAACATTCAGTACTTC CASSQIDQGEMAKNIQYF
TRBD2 TRBJ2-1 few TRBV14 TGTGCCAGCAGACAGGATGGGGGAGGGAATGAGCAGTTCTTC CASRQDGGGNEQFF
NA TRBJ1-1 NA TRBV5-1 TGCGCCAGCAGCTGGGACATCCACAGGCGGACTGAAGCTTTCTTT CASSWDIHRRTEAFF
TRBD1 TRBJ1-3 NA TRBV10-3 TGTGCCATCAGCAGACAGGGGGCGCGGGGAAACACCATATATTTT CAISRQGARGNTIYF
TRBD2 TRBJ2-3 NA TRBV28 TGTGCCAGCAGTCCCACTAGCGGGAGGGCCACTCGGAAAAGCACAGATACGCAGTATTTT CASSPTSGRATRKSTDTQYF
NA TRBJ1-1 NA TRBV15 TGTGCCACCAGCAGGGAAGACCGGGTCCCCAACACTGAAGCTTTCTTT CATSREDRVPNTEAFF
NA TRBJ1-5 once TRBV18 TGTGCCAGCTCACCAAGTCCAGGGGACCAGCCCCAGCATTTT CASSPSPGDQPQHF
NA TRBJ1-2 NA TRBV7-8 TGTGCCAGCAGCTTAGTGAAGGACTATGGCTACACCTTC CASSLVKDYGYTF
TRBD2 TRBJ2-2 NA TRBV27 TGTGCCAGCTCGCGACTAGCGGGGGGGCGCGGGGAGCTGTTTTTT CASSRLAGGRGELFF
NA TRBJ2-7 NA TRBV6-4 TGTGCCAGCAGTGAGAATGCTATAAGTGAGCAGTACTTC CASSENAISEQYF
NA TRBJ1-2 NA TRBV15 TGTGCCACCAGCAGAGGAGGGGGAGGGGATGGCTACACCTTC CATSRGGGGDGYTF
TRBD1 TRBJ2-7 NA TRBV29-1 TGCAGCGTTGCAGGGGGTGCTGATCCCTACGAGCAGTACTTC CSVAGGADPYEQYF
NA TRBJ1-1 NA TRBV4-3 TGCGCCAGCAGCCATGAGGCCGGCATGAACACTGAAGCTTTCTTT CASSHEAGMNTEAFF
NA TRBJ1-1 NA TRBV6-1 TGTGCCAGCAGTGAGGACACCAGTGAAGCTTTCTTT CASSEDTSEAFF
NA TRBJ2-2 NA TRBV9 TGTGCCAGCAGCGTAGGGGGGAACACCGGGGAGCTGTTTTTT CASSVGGNTGELFF
NA TRBJ1-1 NA TRBV27 TGTGCCAGTACACCGGGCGGGACGGGTAACACTGAAGCTTTCTTT CASTPGGTGNTEAFF
NA TRBJ1-2 NA TRBV11-1 TGTGCCAGCAGCTTAGGGCCAGGATCTGAAGCTTATGGCTACACCTTC CASSLGPGSEAYGYTF
NA TRBJ2-7 NA TRBV12-3/TRBV12-4 TGTGCCAGCAGTCTAGGGCTAGCGCAGTACTTC CASSLGLAQYF